The 11 T cell receptor beta chains below come from one sample, sequenced in a study of OX40 agonist ivuxolimab in advanced cancers. Library creation used the immunoSEQ multiplex PCR assay. This immuneACCESS table, as held by TCRdb, lists in-frame sequences with V and J called but not all clones. Of the missing ones, under half trace to an unresolved V gene in checked studies; the others have no known cause. In all, the sample holds roughly 66,000 clones, and 75% to 90% of those were seen once. The ten largest clones add up to about 2.5% of the sample. The sequences come from CD4+ or CD8+ T cells sorted from blood, collected in a trial of the OX40 agonist ivuxolimab. The receptor set was obtained from an adult with an advanced solid tumor such as melanoma, head and neck, liver or kidney cancer.

V and J are TRBV28 and TRBJ2-1; 7 bases match TRBD2. CDR1 is MDHEN and CDR2 is SYDVKM in the germline V gene. J lost 0 bases, V lost 6 bases, and 8 bases had no gene match. The CDR3 has 16 amino acids. CDR3 nucleotide sequence: TGTGCCAGCAGGGGACTAACGTCGAGCTCCTACAATGAGCAGTTCTTC. This codes for CASRGLTSSSYNEQFF.

The chain couples TRBV5-4 to TRBJ1-2; 7 nucleotides line up with TRBD1. The CDR3 runs 13 residues. Germline CDR1 SGHNT, CDR2 YYREEE (reference sequence). The V gene end was trimmed by 3 bases and the J gene end by 3 bases; junction bases not matched to a gene: 2. Here the CDR3 DNA reads TGTGCCAGCAGCTGGGGGACAGACTATGGCTACACCTTC. Its translation is CASSWGTDYGYTF.

Only a few counts were recorded for this clone. This CDR3 is CASSIRQGTEAFF. For the CDR3, the DNA is TGTGCCAGTAGTATCCGACAGGGCACTGAAGCTTTCTTT. The chain is built from TRBV19 and TRBJ1-1, with 7 bases fitting TRBD1. The CDR3 totals 13 residues. From germline, CDR1 is LNHDA and CDR2 SQIVND (reference sequence). V shed 3 bases and J 4 bases; nucleotides not matched to a gene: 2.

This chain links TRBV2 with TRBJ1-5; tentatively, D is TRBD1 (5 bases). CDR1 is SNHLY, CDR2 FYNNEI, per germline. Trimming took 8 bases from V and 5 from J, leaving 13 bases between them. The CDR3 runs to 13 residues. CDR3 residues: CASLKGTHQPQHF. DNA for the CDR3: TGTGCCAGCTTAAAGGGGACCCATCAGCCCCAGCATTTT.

The chain has TRBV7-9 and TRBJ2-5; 14 bases align to TRBD2. The CDR3 loop spans 17 amino acids. CDR1 SEHNR and CDR2 FQNEAQ come from the germline V gene (reference sequence). V was pared by 6 bases and J by 4 bases, with 10 bases of the junction left unmatched. The chain's CDR3 is CASRKGLAGVVAETQYF. For the CDR3, the DNA is TGTGCCAGCAGAAAGGGACTAGCGGGAGTTGTGGCAGAGACCCAGTACTTC.

The chain links TRBV19 to TRBJ1-2; possible D gene TRBD1, 5 bases. The CDR3 sequence is 17 residues long. The germline V and J ends were trimmed by 3 bases and 4 bases, with 21 bases remaining between them. Germline-derived CDR1 and CDR2 are LNHDA and SQIVND (reference sequence). CDR3: CASSMGDGDPRAYGYTF. Written as DNA, the CDR3 is TGTGCCAGTAGTATGGGGGACGGAGATCCCAGAGCCTATGGCTACACCTTC.

CDR3 amino acids: CASSKERTGGTEAFF. Here the CDR3 DNA reads TGTGCCAGCAGTAAAGAGCGAACCGGCGGAACTGAAGCTTTCTTT. The chain has TRBV2 and TRBJ1-1; D unclear. There are 15 residues in the CDR3. Germline CDR1 reads SNHLY; CDR2 reads FYNNEI. V lost 5 bases, J lost 5 bases, and 18 bases lay in between.

This chain links TRBV7-2 with TRBJ2-1; TRBD2 matches 7 bases. The CDR3 is made up of 16 amino acids. The trim removed 4 bases at V and 0 bases at J, leaving 6 bases unmatched. Germline lookup yields CDR1 SGHTA and CDR2 FQGNSA. CDR3 DNA sequence: TGTGCCAGCAGCTCCACTAGCGCCCGCTCCTACAATGAGCAGTTCTTC. Protein sequence: CASSSTSARSYNEQFF.

This CDR3 is CASRTQGPEAFF. The CDR3 DNA follows: TGTGCAAGTCGAACACAGGGTCCTGAAGCTTTCTTT. V usage is TRBV12-2 and J usage is TRBJ1-1; the table's D call, TRBD1, has no DNA check behind it. TRBV12-2 corresponds to a pseudogene. This CDR3 comprises 12 residues.

The chain's CDR3 is CASSRTGSYEQYF. Written as DNA, the CDR3 is TGCGCCAGCAGTAGGACAGGCTCCTACGAGCAGTACTTC. V and J are TRBV10-2 and TRBJ2-7; 7 bases align to TRBD1. There are 13 residues in the CDR3. Germline assignment: CDR1 WSHSY and CDR2 SAAADI. The V gene end was trimmed by 5 bases and the J gene end by 0 bases; junction bases not matched to a gene: 1.

The chain links TRBV30 to TRBJ2-1; D remains ambiguous. The V and J ends lost 1 base and 2 bases respectively, with 9 bases between them. The CDR3 spans 14 residues. Per the germline V gene, CDR1 is GTSNPN and CDR2 is SVGIG (reference sequence). The CDR3 DNA sequence: TGTGCCTGGAGTGGGACGGCAACCTACAATGAGCAGTTCTTC. This codes for CAWSGTATYNEQFF.